This is a list of T cell receptor beta chains from one sample in a study of spatial heterogeneity in lung cancer. MiXCR, applied by TCRdb to the 5' RACE reads, yields one record per CDR3 protein. This sample has tens of thousands of distinct CDR3 sequences, with around 5.2% found just once. The specimen was PBMCs, collected at surgery. The origin of the receptors is a female donor with early-stage non-small cell lung cancer. Each CDR3 is given with its conserved first and last residue.

TRBV20-1 | CSADLGDTQYF
TRBV12-3/TRBV12-4 | CASRQGEVEKLFF
TRBV9 | CASSVGDNEQFF
TRBV7-2 | CASSSNRGRETQYF
TRBV3-1 | CASSQSSGGGEQFF
TRBV5-1 | CASSLGAGFGNTIYF
TRBV29-1 | CSVGGVAGEYGIQYF
TRBV5-1 | CASSFGGDGGYTF
TRBV7-3 | CASSRWTNGEQYF
TRBV21-1 | CASSNGDSGANVLTF
TRBV12-3/TRBV12-4 | CASSPLQGKSSYEQYF
TRBV7-2 | CASSLGIQETQYF
TRBV15 | CATSRDIGASTEAFF
TRBV3-1 | CASSQEAGTFRSGANVLTF
TRBV5-1 | CASRRSGESGELFF
TRBV12-3/TRBV12-4 | CASLLPRGTSGYNEQFF
TRBV6-1 | CASSVGREETQYF
TRBV12-3/TRBV12-4 | CASSSGLAGESSYEQYF
TRBV12-3/TRBV12-4 | CASSLMDTEAFF
TRBV28 | CASSTGQMNTEAFF
TRBV11-2 | CASSLVAGINTQYF
TRBV5-1 | CASSEPGPPNSPLHF
TRBV9 | CASSRSSAPQAFF
TRBV4-3 | CASSHSWAVSNYGYTF
TRBV3-1 | CASSPRTSRGTQYF
TRBV28 | CASSLGLAGNEQFF
TRBV11-3 | CASSRGSYNEQFF
TRBV5-4 | CASSPINRDMNTEAFF
TRBV9 | CASSPQVSGMGTEAFF
TRBV5-1 | CASSPRTSGSGADTQYF
TRBV6-2/TRBV6-3 | CASRPGRGKALDTQYF
TRBV18 | CASSPWKDEQYF
TRBV4-1 | CASSRPPAGASGNTIYF
TRBV7-2 | CASSTGPRTEAFF
TRBV20-1 | CSARLAGVSETQYF
TRBV15 | CATSRGLSYNEQFF
TRBV6-2/TRBV6-3 | CASFRSGANVLTF
TRBV19 | CASSLRGAGEKLFF
TRBV7-9 | CASSLGSRLETQYF
TRBV10-3 | CAISGSWDTGELFF
TRBV6-6 | CATPSGGPETNTGELFF
TRBV24-1 | CATSDSGQGESQPQHF
TRBV9 | CASRPPDTDTQYF
TRBV7-2 | CASSLNRGTEPFF
TRBV25-1 | CASSGYGGEKYF
TRBV2 | CASQRGGQETQYF